The 8 T cell receptor beta chains below come from one sample, sequenced in a study of OX40 agonist ivuxolimab in advanced cancers. This table comes from immunoSEQ multiplex PCR, and its TCRdb copy is limited to in-frame clones, with some not included. The table records around 90,000 clones, just under 90% of them present only once. Sequencing was performed on CD4+ or CD8+ T cells sorted from blood, taken in a trial of the OX40 agonist ivuxolimab. These receptor sequences come from an adult with an advanced solid tumor such as melanoma, head and neck, liver or kidney cancer.

The chain couples TRBV14 to TRBJ1-1, with a possible D match to TRBD1 (5 bases). Trimming pared 8 bases from V and 3 bases from J, leaving 16 bases between. This CDR3 has 14 residues. Germline V gene lookup returns CDR1 SGHDN and CDR2 FVKESK. DNA for the CDR3: TGTGCCAGCTCTTTCGGGGCAAGGGACACTGAAGCTTTCTTT. The encoded protein is CASSFGARDTEAFF.

The J gene is TRBJ2-1, the V gene TRBV11-1; TRBD2 matches at 9 bases. CDR3 length: 15 amino acids. J was trimmed by 3 bases and V by 3 bases; bases with no gene match: 3. Germline V gene sequence: CDR1 SGHAT, CDR2 FQDESV (reference sequence). CDR3 DNA sequence: TGTGCCAGCAGCTTTTCTAGCGGGATCTACAATGAGCAGTTCTTC. This gives the protein CASSFSSGIYNEQFF.

This clone was seen once. The chain links TRBV29-1 to TRBJ2-7; 10 positions agree with TRBD1. The CDR3 is 17 amino acids. Germline V gives CDR1 SQVTM, CDR2 ANQGSEA. V trimming: 1 base; J trimming: 0 bases; junction bases outside the gene matches: 9. Here the CDR3 reads CSVEGTGQGPSSYEQYF. The CDR3 coding sequence is TGCAGCGTTGAAGGGACGGGACAGGGGCCCAGCTCCTACGAGCAGTACTTC.

Concerning this clone itself: This sample also contains other DNA sequences that code for the same CDR3. The rearrangement joins TRBV4-1 to TRBJ1-1, with a tentative D call TRBD1 (5 bases). Germline lookup yields CDR1 MGHRA and CDR2 YSYEKL. V was cut by 3 bases and J by 4 bases, with 6 bases left in between. The CDR3 contains 12 residues. CDR3 protein: CASSQGVTEAFF. CDR3 nucleotides: TGCGCCAGCAGCCAGGGGGTCACTGAAGCTTTCTTT.

The chain is built from TRBV4-2 and TRBJ1-3; D is possibly TRBD1 (6 bases). The CDR3 contains 17 residues. The germline V gene has CDR1 LGHNA and CDR2 YNFKEQ. Trimming pared 0 bases from V and 0 bases from J, leaving 12 bases between. The CDR3 protein is CASSQDSRGLSGNTIYF. CDR3 bases: TGTGCCAGCAGCCAAGATTCACGGGGGCTCTCTGGAAACACCATATATTTT.

This chain connects TRBV11-2 to TRBJ2-7, with 10 bases matching TRBD2. V shed 5 bases and J 2 bases; nucleotides not matched to a gene: 6. Germline CDR1 reads SGHAT; CDR2 reads FQNNGV. The length of the CDR3 is 15 residues. In DNA, the CDR3 is TGTGCCAGCAGCCCGGGACTAGCGCCTACCTACGAGCAGTACTTC. Protein product: CASSPGLAPTYEQYF.

The chain has TRBV6-5 and TRBJ1-5, with TRBD1 matching over 7 bases. The CDR3 runs 14 residues. V lost 2 bases and J lost 2; bases outside the gene matches: 0. Germline V gene lookup returns CDR1 MNHEY and CDR2 SVGAGI. The CDR3 loop is CASSYGTGNQPQHF. The CDR3 DNA is TGTGCCAGCAGTTACGGGACAGGCAATCAGCCCCAGCATTTT.

V and J are TRBV6-6 and TRBJ1-1; D may be TRBD1 (6 bases). Germline CDR1 MNHNY, CDR2 SVGAGI (reference sequence). V was cut by 4 bases and J by 2 bases, with 11 bases left in between. This CDR3 spans 14 amino acids. CDR3 protein: CASSFAGANTEAFF. The CDR3, as DNA: TGTGCCAGCAGTTTCGCGGGGGCTAACACTGAAGCTTTCTTT.